This paragraph covers one T cell receptor beta chain sequence. Its antigen remains undetermined. Base qualities are missing; no much larger clone stands one base away. TCRbeta CDR3 regions were amplified from genomic DNA using the immunoSEQ Assay, a bias-controlled multiplex PCR. Per the original workflow: Within the assay, amplification of reference gene primers was used to estimate how many nucleated cells each sample contained. Sequence reads were collapsed and filtered to measure the absolute abundance of every unique TCRbeta CDR3 rearrangement. For each sample, productive Simpson clonality was calculated as the square root of Simpson's diversity index over productive rearrangements. Here the immuneACCESS table is served through TCRdb, limited to in-frame sequences with V and J called. Missing clones are a known gap in these copies; in checked studies unresolved V genes cover under half, and the rest lacks a known reason. Clone size and the V and J calls come from that table; the DNA yielded D and trimming. This sample has about 290,000 clones in its table, and 75% to 90% of those were observed once. Of the sample, roughly 5% falls within the top ten clones.

The data belong to a study of blood T cell repertoires in COVID-19 (dated by TCRdb to 2019 to 2021). Looking at the study overall: Samples from collaborators originated in the United States, Italy and Spain and spanned both the acute and convalescent phases of COVID-19. The material from the prospective study consisted of cDNA or gDNA derived from T cells, B-cell-depleted T cells, or PBMCs. The dataset comprised deeply sampled blood TCRbeta repertoires from subjects exposed to, actively infected with, or recovered from COVID-19. A freely available public database, intended as a resource for researchers studying the immune response to SARS-CoV-2, is where the repertoires were released. The samples were drawn from the first 160 participants of the ongoing ImmuneRACE study and from some 1,300 subjects provided by 6 global collaborators. A de-identified subject ID, COVID-19 status, age in years and sex were almost always included in the sample metadata. HLA class I and class II types, where available, came from metadata supplied by the sample provider rather than from assay-based typing. Results and caveats for the whole study, not just this receptor: Clinical and demographic metadata were provided uncurated, with the amount varying by source and participant.

The CDR3 sequence holds 15 residues, the cysteine and phenylalanine included. Here the CDR3 DNA is all that survives: 45 bases in frame from base 1. V drops 4 bases and J drops 8 bases, leaving 19 bases in between. According to the germline V gene, CDR1 reads SGDLS and CDR2 reads YYNGEE. Collaborating institutions collected whole blood in K2EDTA tubes following their own protocols. For TCRbeta analysis, collaborators shipped samples in one of three forms: frozen whole blood, isolated PBMCs, or DNA extracted from either of those sample types. This receptor chain uses TRBV9 and TRBJ2-1; the D gene is perhaps TRBD1, on 6 matching bases. The sample taken for sequencing was peripheral blood. The receptor was derived from a man in his forties or fifties with acute or convalescent COVID-19. The CDR3 in this case is CASSPQLQGYDEQFF. The nucleotides read TGTGCCAGCAGCCCCCAGTTACAGGGTTACGATGAGCAGTTCTTC.